Below, 15 T cell receptor beta chains from the same sample are listed, as sequenced in a study of blood T cell repertoires in COVID-19. Profiling relied on immunoSEQ multiplex PCR, and the TCRdb table lists in-frame clones only, not all of them. The sample gives around 280,000 clones, nearly 90% of which show up once; about 1.7% is in the top ten. The sequenced material came from PBMCs or T cells enriched from blood (not recorded which). The receptors derive from a young woman with acute COVID-19.

This clone was seen a few times. Distinct nucleotide sequences in the sample also encode this CDR3. The chain recombines TRBV28 with TRBJ2-3, with a possible D match to TRBD1 (6 bases). Germline values: CDR1 MDHEN, CDR2 SYDVKM. The CDR3 runs to 14 residues. The V end lost 3 bases, the J end lost 6 bases, and 13 bases lay between the germline ends. CDR3 loop: CASSLVGGPDTQYF. The CDR3 DNA is TGTGCCAGCAGTTTGGTAGGGGGTCCCGATACGCAGTATTTT.

The chain couples TRBV27 to TRBJ2-7, with 7 bases aligning to TRBD1. V dropped 6 bases and J dropped 6; count of bases not matched to a gene: 8. In germline, CDR1 is MNHEY, CDR2 SMNVEV (reference sequence). CDR3 length equals 13 residues. The CDR3 loop is CASSYRGAGEQYF. In DNA, the CDR3 is TGTGCCAGCAGCTACAGGGGCGCGGGCGAGCAGTACTTC.

Here the CDR3 reads CASSSTSGNRGREAEAFF. In DNA form, the CDR3 reads TGTGCCAGCAGTTCAACCTCTGGGAACAGGGGAAGGGAGGCTGAAGCTTTCTTT. J is TRBJ1-1 and V is TRBV27, with 7 bases lining up with TRBD1. The CDR3 covers 18 residues. V lost 4 bases and J lost 6; bases outside the gene matches: 20. Germline V gene sequence: CDR1 MNHEY, CDR2 SMNVEV (reference sequence).

This clone was counted between two and nine times. The chain employs TRBV6-2 or TRBV6-3 and TRBJ2-7, with D possibly being TRBD2 (5 bases). Per germline, CDR1 MNHEY and CDR2 SVGEGT. The CDR3 contains 15 residues. V lost 0 bases to trimming and J lost 0 bases, with 9 bases between them. The CDR3 nucleotides are TGTGCCAGCAGTTACTCCGGGGAGAGCTCCTACGAGCAGTACTTC. Protein sequence: CASSYSGESSYEQYF.

The chain joins TRBV5-5 to TRBJ1-3; 7 bases fit TRBD1. With V trimmed by 1 base and J by 9 bases, 4 bases remained unmatched. CDR1 is SGHKS and CDR2 is YYEKEE in the germline V gene (reference sequence). The CDR3 runs to 13 residues. The CDR3 region is CASSLYRGSTIYF. The CDR3 DNA is TGTGCCAGCAGCTTGTACAGGGGTAGCACCATATATTTT.

The J gene is TRBJ1-1, the V gene TRBV5-5, with 8 bases lining up with TRBD1. CDR1 is SGHKS and CDR2 is YYEKEE in the germline V gene (reference sequence). The CDR3 contains 16 residues. Unmatched junction bases numbered 10, after V lost 1 base and J lost 5 bases. The DNA of the CDR3 is TGTGCCAGCAGCTTGCAAATGGGCAGGGGGCGGACTGAAGCTTTCTTT. Translation gives CASSLQMGRGRTEAFF.

This chain connects TRBV7-8 to TRBJ1-6; TRBD1 might be the D (6 bases). Germline CDR1 SGHVS, CDR2 FQNEAQ. CDR3 length: 17 amino acids. V was shortened by 1 base and J by 7 bases, with 17 bases between the two germline ends. The chain's CDR3 is CASSLGGPGTSNSPLHF. Here the CDR3 DNA reads TGTGCCAGCAGCTTAGGGGGGCCCGGGACTAGCAATTCACCCCTCCACTTT.

The chain couples TRBV5-1 to TRBJ2-7; TRBD1 agrees at 9 bases. Germline V lookup: CDR1 SGHRS, CDR2 YFSETQ. CDR3 length: 14 amino acids. After removal of 2 bases from V and 2 bases from J, the junction contained 2 bases not matched to a gene. The DNA for the CDR3 is TGCGCCAGCAGCTTCGGGACAGGGCCCTACGAGCAGTACTTC. As protein: CASSFGTGPYEQYF.

The gene calls are TRBV24-1 and TRBJ1-6, with D unresolved. Germline loops: CDR1 KGHDR, CDR2 SFDVKD. V lost 4 bases, J lost 7 bases, and 7 bases lay in between. The CDR3 is made up of 13 amino acids. The CDR3 coding sequence is TGTGCCACCAGTGACTCAGGAAATTCACCCCTCCACTTT. It translates to CATSDSGNSPLHF.

Notes on this clone: Other DNA sequences in this sample translate to the same CDR3. The CDR3 nucleotides are TGTGCCAGCAGCCTAAGAGGGTACGAGCAGTACTTC. Encoded protein: CASSLRGYEQYF. The chain carries TRBV11-1 and TRBJ2-7; TRBD2 is a possible D gene (5 bases). CDR1 and CDR2 (germline): SGHAT, FQDESV (reference sequence). Trimming cost V 5 bases and J 4 bases, with 9 bases left between them. The CDR3 sequence is 12 residues long.

V and J are TRBV15 and TRBJ1-1; no clear D. CDR3 length: 16 amino acids. Germline CDR1 LNHNV, CDR2 YYDKDF (reference sequence). V was cut by 0 bases and J by 2 bases, with 13 bases left in between. CDR3 protein: CATSRDYTAANTEAFF. DNA of the CDR3: TGTGCCACCAGCAGAGATTACACAGCGGCTAACACTGAAGCTTTCTTT.

The chain is built from TRBV11-2 and TRBJ2-7; no reliable D call. V dropped 0 bases and J dropped 3 bases, with 6 bases sitting between them. The CDR3 runs to 13 residues. Germline V gives CDR1 SGHAT, CDR2 FQNNGV. CDR3 DNA: TGTGCCAGCAGCTTAGATCCGAGCTACGAGCAGTACTTC. This gives the protein CASSLDPSYEQYF.

The gene calls are TRBV19 and TRBJ2-3; D might be TRBD2 (5 bases). The ends were cut back, 5 bases at V and 3 bases at J, with 12 bases in the middle. Per germline, CDR1 LNHDA and CDR2 SQIVND (reference sequence). This CDR3 comprises 14 residues. CDR3 region: CASSHSGKTDTQYF. CDR3 nucleotides: TGTGCCAGTAGTCATTCCGGGAAGACAGATACGCAGTATTTT.

V and J are TRBV5-1 and TRBJ2-7, with 7 bases fitting TRBD2. This CDR3 contains 14 residues. From germline, CDR1 is SGHRS and CDR2 YFSETQ. The V gene end was trimmed by 0 bases and the J gene end by 7 bases; junction bases not matched to a gene: 7. This CDR3 reads CASSLAAGQREQYF. The CDR3 DNA follows: TGCGCCAGCAGCTTGGCAGCGGGGCAGCGGGAGCAGTACTTC.

This clone showed up just a few times. The chain carries TRBV19 and TRBJ1-5; D uncertain. CDR1 is LNHDA, CDR2 SQIVND, per germline (reference sequence). The CDR3 runs to 13 residues. Trimming pared 6 bases from V and 6 bases from J, leaving 12 bases between. The CDR3 loop is CASRPREGQPQHF. For the CDR3, the DNA is TGTGCCAGTAGGCCACGCGAGGGTCAGCCCCAGCATTTT.